Listed below are T cell receptor beta chains from one sample, sequenced in a study of T-cell reconstitution after alpha-beta-depleted transplantation in children. TCRdb used MiXCR to reprocess the PCR reads, holding one entry per CDR3 protein. The sample contains more than 200,000 distinct CDR3 sequences, about 24% of which appear only once. The sample consisted of PBMCs, mostly from graft donor cells, taken 360 days after TCRalphabeta/CD19-depleted stem cell transplant. These receptors all come from a female patient aged 2 to 10 who had a stem cell transplant for congenital amegakaryocytic thrombocytopenia, so the T cells may come from the graft donor. Both conserved end residues are part of each CDR3. D genes are given only for firm matches. Only some rows state a clone size, as once, few, many or a class for expanded clones.

clone size,D gene,V gene,J gene,CDR3 protein,CDR3 DNA
-,-,TRBV2,TRBJ1-6,CASTGLDSPLHF,TGTGCCAGCACAGGGCTGGATTCACCCCTCCACTTT
-,-,TRBV28,TRBJ1-2,CASATVNYGYTF,TGTGCCAGCGCGACAGTCAACTATGGCTACACCTTC
-,-,TRBV20-1,TRBJ2-1,CSASAAGRSNEQFF,TGCAGTGCTAGCGCGGCGGGAAGGTCCAATGAGCAGTTCTTC
-,-,TRBV28,TRBJ2-5,CASSLESPQETQYF,TGTGCCAGCAGTTTAGAGTCCCCCCAGGAGACCCAGTACTTC
few,-,TRBV6-5,TRBJ1-6,CASSYTTGAQSSPLHF,TGTGCCAGCAGTTATACGACGGGGGCGCAGAGTTCACCCCTCCACTTT
many,-,TRBV12-3/TRBV12-4,TRBJ2-7,CASSLAGSILHEQYF,TGTGCCAGCAGTTTAGCGGGAAGCATCCTCCACGAGCAGTACTTC
few,-,TRBV5-1,TRBJ1-3,CASSLDRVRGSGNTIYF,TGCGCCAGCAGCTTGGACAGGGTCCGGGGCTCTGGAAACACCATATATTTT
-,TRBD1,TRBV7-9,TRBJ2-2,CASEGASAGELFF,TGTGCCAGCGAGGGGGCCTCTGCCGGGGAGCTGTTTTTT
-,-,TRBV7-9,TRBJ2-7,CASSLTQGQSQYF,TGTGCCAGCAGCTTAACCCAGGGCCAATCGCAGTACTTC
-,-,TRBV19,TRBJ1-2,CASSTTGNPGYGYTF,TGTGCCAGTAGTACTACAGGGAATCCGGGCTATGGCTACACCTTC
-,-,TRBV20-1,TRBJ2-7,CSARDLLREQYF,TGCAGTGCTAGAGACCTCCTCCGGGAGCAGTACTTC
many,-,TRBV4-3,TRBJ2-7,CASSQDLSWVTYEQYF,TGCGCCAGCAGCCAAGATTTGTCGTGGGTTACCTACGAGCAGTACTTC
-,TRBD1,TRBV7-2,TRBJ1-1,CASSFEGAWTEAFF,TGTGCCAGCAGCTTTGAGGGGGCTTGGACTGAAGCTTTCTTT
few,TRBD2,TRBV4-2,TRBJ2-3,CASSQDKAGGDTQYF,TGTGCCAGCAGCCAAGATAAGGCGGGAGGTGATACGCAGTATTTT
-,TRBD2,TRBV5-1,TRBJ2-7,CASSQRQRSGTYEQYF,TGCGCCAGCAGCCAAAGACAGAGGAGCGGGACCTACGAGCAGTACTTC
once,-,TRBV12-3/TRBV12-4,TRBJ1-1,CASSLERGVNTEAFF,TGTGCCAGCAGTTTAGAGCGGGGAGTGAACACTGAAGCTTTCTTT
few,-,TRBV6-5,TRBJ2-3,CASSYRHFADTQYF,TGTGCCAGCAGTTACCGACATTTCGCAGATACGCAGTATTTT
few,TRBD2,TRBV29-1,TRBJ2-7,CSARGGDHEQYF,TGCAGCGCCCGGGGGGGTGACCACGAGCAGTACTTC
-,-,TRBV20-1,TRBJ2-5,CSARMGAEETQYF,TGCAGTGCTAGAATGGGGGCTGAGGAGACCCAGTACTTC
once,TRBD2,TRBV12-3/TRBV12-4,TRBJ2-7,CASSPNPGLAGGFSYEQYF,TGTGCCAGCAGCCCCAATCCGGGACTAGCGGGAGGGTTCTCCTACGAGCAGTACTTC
-,-,TRBV2,TRBJ2-1,CSSNRGSSYNEQFF,TGTTCCAGCAATCGGGGTAGCTCCTACAATGAGCAGTTCTTC
-,-,TRBV3-1,TRBJ1-1,CASSHRANTEAFF,TGTGCCAGCAGCCATAGGGCGAACACTGAAGCTTTCTTT
many,TRBD1,TRBV12-3/TRBV12-4,TRBJ2-2,CASRGTGAGELFF,TGTGCCAGCAGGGGGACAGGGGCCGGGGAGCTGTTTTTT
-,-,TRBV20-1,TRBJ1-1,CSAETGGRTEAFF,TGCAGTGCTGAGACAGGAGGGAGGACTGAAGCTTTCTTT
-,-,TRBV20-1,TRBJ2-1,CSARIQGRSYNEQFF,TGCAGTGCTAGGATACAGGGACGCTCCTACAATGAGCAGTTCTTC
-,-,TRBV11-2,TRBJ2-6,CASSLGTGSYSGANVLTF,TGTGCCAGCAGCTTAGGAACCGGCAGCTACTCTGGGGCCAACGTCCTGACTTTC
-,-,TRBV12-3/TRBV12-4,TRBJ1-2,CASSQGSRYTF,TGTGCCAGCAGTCAAGGGTCTCGCTACACCTTC
-,-,TRBV7-9,TRBJ2-7,CASSLDYGSHTYEQYF,TGTGCCAGCAGCTTAGATTACGGGAGCCATACCTACGAGCAGTACTTC
-,TRBD2,TRBV30,TRBJ2-2,CASPRLAGTTGELFF,TGTGCCTCACCCCGACTAGCGGGGACCACCGGGGAGCTGTTTTTT
-,TRBD1,TRBV18,TRBJ2-7,CASSPHRGPYEQYF,TGTGCCAGCTCACCCCACAGGGGACCCTACGAGCAGTACTTC
-,-,TRBV3-1,TRBJ2-1,CASTATRLGREQFF,TGTGCCAGCACCGCGACTAGGCTAGGAAGGGAGCAGTTCTTC
-,TRBD2,TRBV7-2,TRBJ2-1,CASSLVASGGAGEQFF,TGTGCCAGCAGCTTAGTGGCTAGCGGGGGGGCGGGGGAGCAGTTCTTC